The present T cell receptor (beta chain) was sequenced within a study of preoperative IRX-2 immunotherapy in early breast cancer. Method: immunoSEQ multiplex PCR; TCRdb's copy keeps in-frame clones and lacks some. The table lists under 15,000 clones, around 90% of them singletons. This CDR3 contains 18 residues. Looked up from germline, CDR1 is LNHDA and CDR2 is SQIVND (reference sequence). With 5 bases clipped from V and 1 base from J, the junction kept 16 bases outside the gene matches. The treatment is: preoperative locoregional IRX-2 cytokine immunotherapy. This phase Ib study tested locoregional IRX-2 cytokine immunotherapy given before surgery.

The J gene is TRBJ2-7, the V gene TRBV19; 8 bases agree with TRBD2. The material was obtained from a patient treated with IRX-2 immunotherapy. The origin of this receptor is a human donor with breast cancer. The CDR3 nucleotides are TGTGCCAGTAGTCGGGCGGGGGGTTATTCTGGGTGGTCCTACGAGCAGTACTTC. It is translated as CASSRAGGYSGWSYEQYF.